Sequencing of this TCR beta chain was carried out in a study of cytomegalovirus exposure and HLA in healthy donors. Trimming at V came to 9 bases and at J to 1 base, leaving 9 bases not matched to a gene. The CDR3 totals 15 residues. Germline lookup yields CDR1 SEHNR and CDR2 FQNEAQ (reference sequence). Measured with immunoSEQ multiplex PCR; TCRdb has only the in-frame clones, and not every one. This table has some 150,000 clones, approximately 86% appearing once. This clone has only one observation. The chain uses TRBV7-9 and TRBJ2-5; TRBD2 aligns across 9 bases. The material sequenced was PBMCs. The sequence came from a man aged 18-30 years in good health and CMV-seropositive. The CDR3 coding sequence is TGTGCCAGTCAAGGTCTAGCGGGATTCCAAGAGACCCAGTACTTC. Encoded protein: CASQGLAGFQETQYF.